This T cell receptor (beta chain) came from a study of radiotherapy plus CTLA-4 blockade in lung cancer. Those patients who had chemo-refractory metastatic non-small-cell lung cancer were given focal radiation along with CTLA-4 blockade through ipilimumab. The V gene lost 5 bases and the J gene lost 9 bases, with 16 bases spanning the gap. There are 13 residues in the CDR3. CDR1 and CDR2 (germline): SSHAT, FNYEAQ (reference sequence). The protocol was immunoSEQ multiplex PCR, while the TCRdb copy is restricted to in-frame clones and leaves out a portion. The data show some 50,000 clones, 79% seen once.

The chain is built from TRBV7-7 and TRBJ1-1; D call uncertain. Source: peripheral blood, taken from a patient treated with radiotherapy plus ipilimumab. This sequence originates from a human donor with non-small cell lung cancer who had a partial response to radiotherapy plus ipilimumab. CDR3 coding DNA: TGTGCCAGCAGCCTCCGGGAGCCCCCTAAAGCTTTCTTT. As protein: CASSLREPPKAFF.